Listed below are T cell receptor beta chains from one sample, sequenced in a study of T cells after yellow fever vaccination. MiXCR was run by TCRdb on the 5' RACE reads, yielding one entry per CDR3 protein. Of 230,000 or so distinct CDR3 sequences listed, around 3.5% are singletons. Sequencing was performed on PBMCs, taken 15 days after the yellow fever booster vaccination. The receptors were sampled from a man younger than 35 who received the YFV17D yellow fever vaccine. Both conserved end residues are part of each CDR3. Each record gives: D gene, V gene, clone size, J gene, CDR3 DNA, CDR3 protein. A D gene is named only where the DNA matches it firmly. The size field reads how often the clone was seen (once, few, many) or a class if it is expanded.

D gene: TRBD2; V gene: TRBV6-2/TRBV6-3; clone size: many; J gene: TRBJ2-1; CDR3 DNA: TGTGCCAGCAGACGCGGGGGAAGCTCCTACAATGAGCAGTTCTTC; CDR3 protein: CASRRGGSSYNEQFF
D gene: .; V gene: TRBV29-1; clone size: many; J gene: TRBJ1-1; CDR3 DNA: TGCAGCGTTGTGGGGCAGGGGCTGACCTTATTAATGAACACTGAAGCTTTCTTT; CDR3 protein: CSVVGQGLTLLMNTEAFF
D gene: TRBD1; V gene: TRBV15; clone size: many; J gene: TRBJ2-4; CDR3 DNA: TGTGCCACCAGCAGAGAAAGGGGGCTAGAAAACATTCAGTACTTC; CDR3 protein: CATSRERGLENIQYF
D gene: .; V gene: TRBV30; clone size: many; J gene: TRBJ2-1; CDR3 DNA: TGTGCCTGGAGGTCACTGAACTCCTACAATGAGCAGTTCTTC; CDR3 protein: CAWRSLNSYNEQFF
D gene: .; V gene: TRBV5-4; clone size: few; J gene: TRBJ2-5; CDR3 DNA: TGTGCCAGCAACCCGTCAGGTCGGCTAGAGACCCAGTACTTC; CDR3 protein: CASNPSGRLETQYF
D gene: TRBD2; V gene: TRBV18; clone size: many; J gene: TRBJ2-5; CDR3 DNA: TGTGCCAGCTCACCCCTCTATCGGAGACGTAGCGGGGGGTCCCAAGAGACCCAGTACTTC; CDR3 protein: CASSPLYRRRSGGSQETQYF
D gene: TRBD2; V gene: TRBV12-3/TRBV12-4; clone size: many; J gene: TRBJ2-1; CDR3 DNA: TGTGCCAGCAGTTTATACGGGGGGAATGTGGAGCAGTTCTTC; CDR3 protein: CASSLYGGNVEQFF
D gene: TRBD1; V gene: TRBV15; clone size: many; J gene: TRBJ1-6; CDR3 DNA: TGTGCCACCAGCAGGTCGGACAGGTATAATTCACCCCTCCACTTT; CDR3 protein: CATSRSDRYNSPLHF
D gene: TRBD2; V gene: TRBV12-5; clone size: many; J gene: TRBJ2-3; CDR3 DNA: TGTGCTAGTGGTTTCGGGGAGGGGACCACAGATACGCAGTATTTT; CDR3 protein: CASGFGEGTTDTQYF
D gene: TRBD1; V gene: TRBV4-2; clone size: many; J gene: TRBJ1-5; CDR3 DNA: TGTGCCAGCAGCCCGACAGGGGGAAACAATCAGCCCCAGCATTTT; CDR3 protein: CASSPTGGNNQPQHF
D gene: .; V gene: TRBV7-8; clone size: many; J gene: TRBJ2-3; CDR3 DNA: TGTGCCAGCAGCCGACACCCCGATACGCAGTATTTT; CDR3 protein: CASSRHPDTQYF
D gene: TRBD1; V gene: TRBV5-4; clone size: many; J gene: TRBJ1-5; CDR3 DNA: TGTGCCAGCAGCTTGGTTCCGGACAGGGAAAATCAGCCCCAGCATTTT; CDR3 protein: CASSLVPDRENQPQHF
D gene: TRBD1; V gene: TRBV3-1; clone size: few; J gene: TRBJ1-1; CDR3 DNA: TGTGCCAGCAGCCGACCCAGGGGGATGGGCACTGAAGCTTTCTTT; CDR3 protein: CASSRPRGMGTEAFF
D gene: .; V gene: TRBV5-1; clone size: many; J gene: TRBJ2-3; CDR3 DNA: TGCGCCAGCTGCGTCTCTGACCCGATGGATACGCAGTATTTT; CDR3 protein: CASCVSDPMDTQYF
D gene: .; V gene: TRBV20-1; clone size: many; J gene: TRBJ1-1; CDR3 DNA: TGCAGTGCTAGTCTGGCGGACCACGCAAAATACATGAACACTGAAGCTTTCTTT; CDR3 protein: CSASLADHAKYMNTEAFF
D gene: TRBD1; V gene: TRBV12-3/TRBV12-4; clone size: few; J gene: TRBJ2-4; CDR3 DNA: TGTGCCAGCAGTTTAGGGGACAGCCGAAACATTCAGTACTTC; CDR3 protein: CASSLGDSRNIQYF
D gene: .; V gene: TRBV20-1; clone size: many; J gene: TRBJ1-1; CDR3 DNA: TGCAGGGTTGGGACTCCCGAGGGGGAAGCTTTCTTT; CDR3 protein: CRVGTPEGEAFF